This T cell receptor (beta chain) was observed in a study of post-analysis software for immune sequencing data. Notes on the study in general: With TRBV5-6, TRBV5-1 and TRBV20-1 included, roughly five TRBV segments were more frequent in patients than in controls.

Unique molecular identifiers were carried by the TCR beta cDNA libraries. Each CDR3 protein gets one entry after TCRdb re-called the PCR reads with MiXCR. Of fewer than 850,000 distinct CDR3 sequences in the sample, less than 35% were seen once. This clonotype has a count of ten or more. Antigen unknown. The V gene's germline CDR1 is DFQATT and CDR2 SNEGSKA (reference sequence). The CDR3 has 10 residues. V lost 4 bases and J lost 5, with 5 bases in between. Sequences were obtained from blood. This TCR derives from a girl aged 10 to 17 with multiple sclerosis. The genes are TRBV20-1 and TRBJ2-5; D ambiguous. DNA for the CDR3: TGCAGTGCTAACCCGGAGACCCAGTACTTC. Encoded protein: CSANPETQYF.